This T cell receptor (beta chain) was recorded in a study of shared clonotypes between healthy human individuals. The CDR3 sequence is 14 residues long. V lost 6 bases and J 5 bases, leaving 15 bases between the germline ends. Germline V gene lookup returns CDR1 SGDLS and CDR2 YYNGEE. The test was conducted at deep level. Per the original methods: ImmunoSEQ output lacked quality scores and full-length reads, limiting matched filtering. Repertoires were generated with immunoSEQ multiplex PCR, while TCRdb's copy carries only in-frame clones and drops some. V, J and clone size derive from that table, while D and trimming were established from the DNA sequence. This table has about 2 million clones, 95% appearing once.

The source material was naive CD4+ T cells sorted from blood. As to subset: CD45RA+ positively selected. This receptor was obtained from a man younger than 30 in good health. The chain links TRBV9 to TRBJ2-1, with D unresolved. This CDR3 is CASTPGNPNNEQFF. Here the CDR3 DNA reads TGTGCCAGCACCCCCGGAAACCCGAACAATGAGCAGTTCTTC.